This record looks at one T cell receptor (beta chain) sequence and its context. In the authors' methods: Reference gene primer amplification yielded estimated nucleated cell counts. Sequencing used immunoSEQ multiplex PCR; TCRdb keeps in-frame clones, though not all of them. For V, J and clone size, that table is used; D and trimming come from the DNA. The sample records 280,000 or so clones, around 89% being singletons. This sample was included in a study of blood T cell repertoires in COVID-19. About the research overall: Collection of acute and convalescent COVID-19 samples took place in the United States, Italy and Spain. The cDNA or gDNA used as material had been derived from T cells, B-cell-depleted T cells, or PBMCs.

This sequence originates from an older woman with acute or convalescent COVID-19. Input material: peripheral blood.

The CDR3 bases are TGTGCCATCAGTGAACTAGCGGGGGGGTCGCCCAATGAGCAGTTCTTC. It translates to CAISELAGGSPNEQFF. This chain links TRBV10-3 with TRBJ2-1; TRBD2 matches at 13 bases. Germline V lookup: CDR1 ENHRY, CDR2 SYGVKD. There are 16 residues in the CDR3. The junction had 5 bases not matched to a gene; V was cut back by 3 bases and J by 6 bases.